These 29 T cell receptor beta chains were sequenced from one sample in a study of CXCR3-negative and CXCR3-positive naive CD8 T cells. UMI-tagged TRB cDNA libraries were built via 5' RACE. TCRdb processed the 5' RACE reads again and assigns one entry to each CDR3 protein, with no DNA. This listing includes fewer than 95,000 distinct CDR3 sequences. Sample: naive CXCR3- CD8+ T cells from blood. Noted subset: CD45RO-CCR7+CD27+CD95- naive CD8+ T cells lacking CXCR3 (TNR3-). Receptor source: a human donor in good health. Some clones in this sample may be carry-over from other donors' samples.

The chain joins TRBV20-1 to TRBJ2-3; with no DNA, the TCRdb D assignment of TRBD1 cannot be verified. The germline V gene encodes CDR1 DFQATT and CDR2 SNEGSKA (reference sequence). The CDR3 contains 19 residues. CDR3 amino acids: CSARADPASEAPFLDTQYF.

The V gene is TRBV10-3, the J gene TRBJ2-7; checking the TCRdb D call of TRBD2 is not possible without DNA. Germline-derived CDR1 and CDR2 are ENHRY and SYGVKD. CDR3 length: 14 amino acids. The CDR3 sequence is CAIREGGSIHEQYF.

The chain has TRBV13 and TRBJ2-7. Germline assignment: CDR1 PRHDT and CDR2 FYEKMQ (reference sequence). The CDR3 is 14 amino acids. CDR3 residues: CASSSKRGSYEQYF.

The rearrangement joins TRBV4-1 to TRBJ2-7; the D call of TRBD2 rests on TCRdb alone, since no DNA is present to check it. Germline values: CDR1 MGHRA, CDR2 YSYEKL. The CDR3 spans 15 residues. This chain's CDR3 is CASSQGEALSYEQYF.

The chain is built from TRBV29-1 and TRBJ2-1; TCRdb outputs TRBD1, but without DNA this stays unchecked. The CDR3 consists of 14 residues. From germline, CDR1 is SQVTM and CDR2 ANQGSEA. This chain's CDR3 is CSVGKGDSYNEQFF.

The chain combines TRBV4-2 with TRBJ1-1. The V gene's germline CDR1 is LGHNA and CDR2 YNFKEQ. The CDR3 runs 13 residues. CDR3 in amino acids: CASSLTKNTEAFF.

The chain employs TRBV3-1 and TRBJ1-2; TCRdb outputs TRBD1, but without DNA this stays unchecked. CDR1 is LGHDT and CDR2 is YNNKEL in the germline V gene (reference sequence). The length of the CDR3 is 14 residues. This chain's CDR3 is CASSWDEANYGYTF.

The chain uses TRBV6-5 and TRBJ2-3. The CDR3 totals 14 residues. The germline gives CDR1 MNHEY, CDR2 SVGAGI. The CDR3 sequence: CASKEAPSTDTQYF.

The rearrangement links TRBV29-1 to TRBJ2-3; checking the TCRdb D call of TRBD1 is not possible without DNA. Germline-derived CDR1 and CDR2 are SQVTM and ANQGSEA. The CDR3 contains 14 residues. CDR3 residues: CSVTGTTSTDTQYF.

The chain recombines TRBV29-1 with TRBJ2-2; with no DNA, the TCRdb D assignment of TRBD1 cannot be verified. This CDR3 comprises 13 residues. Germline assignment: CDR1 SQVTM and CDR2 ANQGSEA. CDR3 loop: CSVRVLNTGELFF.

This chain joins TRBV12-3 or TRBV12-4 and TRBJ2-2; as DNA is missing, the TRBD2 call by TCRdb cannot be tested. This CDR3 is 14 amino acids long. CDR3 sequence reads: CASSPWDYTGELFF.

The chain carries TRBV6-5 and TRBJ2-1; TCRdb's D call of TRBD1 is untestable without DNA. CDR1 MNHEY and CDR2 SVGAGI come from the germline V gene. The CDR3 runs to 13 residues. CDR3 sequence: CASAGTGWGEQFF.

This rearrangement joins TRBV13 to TRBJ1-1; TCRdb returns TRBD1, unconfirmable since there is no DNA. There are 14 residues in the CDR3. Germline V gives CDR1 PRHDT, CDR2 FYEKMQ (reference sequence). The CDR3 spells CASSLASGTGSAFF.

CDR3 protein: CSASTGDTEAFF. This chain links TRBV20-1 with TRBJ1-1; TCRdb's D call, TRBD1, is unchecked because there is no DNA. Germline V gives CDR1 DFQATT, CDR2 SNEGSKA (reference sequence). This CDR3 comprises 12 residues.

V usage is TRBV4-2 and J usage is TRBJ1-2. The CDR3 covers 14 residues. CDR1 and CDR2 from the germline V gene are LGHNA and YNFKEQ. CDR3 loop: CASSQDIAAYGYTF.

V gene TRBV21-1 combines with J gene TRBJ1-1. TRBV21-1 has pseudogene status. CDR3 length: 13 amino acids. The CDR3 protein is CASRGGVNTEAFF.

V usage is TRBV4-2 and J usage is TRBJ2-5; TCRdb reports TRBD1, a call that lacks DNA to check it against. The CDR3 length is 16 residues. CDR1 LGHNA and CDR2 YNFKEQ come from the germline V gene. The CDR3 region is CASSHLPQGHEETQYF.

This chain links TRBV4-1 with TRBJ2-1; TCRdb picks TRBD2, but there is no DNA to check that call. The CDR3 loop spans 17 amino acids. CDR1 and CDR2 from the germline V gene are MGHRA and YSYEKL. CDR3 sequence: CASSPTTTGLATHEQFF.

The chain links TRBV5-5 to TRBJ2-7; TCRdb's D call, TRBD1, is unchecked because there is no DNA. The CDR3 is made up of 15 amino acids. Germline V gene data show CDR1 as SGHKS and CDR2 as YYEKEE (reference sequence). The CDR3 here is CASSYPDRGRYEQYF.

This sequence joins TRBV7-9 and TRBJ2-7; the D call of TRBD2 rests on TCRdb alone, since no DNA is present to check it. The CDR3 runs 13 residues. Germline V gene lookup returns CDR1 SEHNR and CDR2 FQNEAQ (reference sequence). CDR3: CASSFGGDYEQYF.

The V gene is TRBV24-1, the J gene TRBJ2-7; TCRdb gives TRBD2 as the D gene, but with no DNA this cannot be confirmed. Germline lookup yields CDR1 KGHDR and CDR2 SFDVKD. This CDR3 has 14 residues. CDR3 amino acids: CATSESGTSDEQYF.

The chain uses TRBV12-5 and TRBJ2-3; TCRdb's assignment of TRBD1 cannot be checked, as there is no DNA. Germline values: CDR1 LGHNT, CDR2 FRNRAP. The CDR3 is 15 residues long. CDR3 protein: CASGLGTGITDTQYF.

The rearrangement uses TRBV13 and TRBJ2-1; the TRBD2 assignment by TCRdb is unverifiable without DNA. CDR3 length: 15 amino acids. CDR1 and CDR2 (germline): PRHDT, FYEKMQ (reference sequence). CDR3 in amino acids: CASSPSGTFYNEQFF.

V gene TRBV6-5 combines with J gene TRBJ2-7. The germline V gene has CDR1 MNHEY and CDR2 SVGAGI. This CDR3 spans 15 amino acids. This CDR3 is CASSYSGTETHEQYF.

J is TRBJ2-1 and V is TRBV4-2; TCRdb's D call of TRBD1 is untestable without DNA. The CDR3 consists of 13 residues. Germline V lookup: CDR1 LGHNA, CDR2 YNFKEQ. CDR3 loop: CASSPNREDEQFF.

This chain's CDR3 is CASSEGGWTEAFF. This chain uses TRBV25-1 with TRBJ1-1; the TRBD1 assignment by TCRdb is unverifiable without DNA. The germline V gene has CDR1 MGHDK and CDR2 SYGVNS. The CDR3 is made up of 13 amino acids.

The chain recombines TRBV7-9 with TRBJ1-1. This CDR3 is 13 amino acids long. Germline V gene lookup returns CDR1 SEHNR and CDR2 FQNEAQ (reference sequence). The CDR3 protein is CATRGRGNTEAFF. Complete variable domain (other parts from reference TRBV7-9 and TRBJ1-1): DTGVSQNPRHKITKRGQNVTFRCDPISEHNRLYWYRQTLGQGPEFLTYFQNEAQLEKSRLLSDRFSAERPKGSFSTLEIQRTEQGDSAMYLCATRGRGNTEAFFGQGTRLTVV.

J is TRBJ1-2 and V is TRBV7-3; the TRBD1 assignment by TCRdb is unverifiable without DNA. Germline assignment: CDR1 SGHTA and CDR2 FQGTGA. This CDR3 comprises 13 residues. The CDR3 loop is CASSPTGISGYTF.

The J gene is TRBJ2-7, the V gene TRBV7-2. The CDR3 totals 16 residues. Germline V gene data show CDR1 as SGHTA and CDR2 as FQGNSA. The CDR3 reads CASSLGGDLLDYEQYF.